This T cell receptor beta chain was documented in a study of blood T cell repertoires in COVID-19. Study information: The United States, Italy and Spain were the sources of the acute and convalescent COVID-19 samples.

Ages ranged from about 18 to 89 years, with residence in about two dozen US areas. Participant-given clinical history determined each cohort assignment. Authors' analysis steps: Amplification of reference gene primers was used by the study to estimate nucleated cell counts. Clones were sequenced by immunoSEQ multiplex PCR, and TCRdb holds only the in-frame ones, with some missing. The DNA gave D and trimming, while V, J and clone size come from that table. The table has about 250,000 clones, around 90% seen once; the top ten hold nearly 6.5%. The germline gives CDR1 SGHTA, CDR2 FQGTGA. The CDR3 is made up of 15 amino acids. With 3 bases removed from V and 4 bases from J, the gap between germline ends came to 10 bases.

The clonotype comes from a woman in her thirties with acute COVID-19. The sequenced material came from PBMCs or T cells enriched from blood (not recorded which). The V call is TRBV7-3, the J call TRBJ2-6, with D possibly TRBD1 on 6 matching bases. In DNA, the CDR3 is TGTGCCAGCAGCTTTAGGGGGTCCGGGGCCAACGTCCTGACTTTC. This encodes CASSFRGSGANVLTF.